The T cell receptor (beta chain) described here comes from a study of graft-versus-host responses after intestinal transplantation. Study-level background: Transplants were multivisceral, liver-intestinal, or isolated intestinal. Anti-thymocyte globulin was used for induction in all recipients, who then took tacrolimus and steroids for roughly three years. Findings of the study overall: Detected in recipient marrow were GvH clones, some of which were first observed in ileum or blood. GvH clone levels peaked in circulation, and this peak was associated with early post-transplant HvG declines.

From germline, CDR1 is SNHLY and CDR2 FYNNEI. The V gene end was trimmed by 6 bases and the J gene end by 7 bases; junction bases not matched to a gene: 8. The CDR3 has 15 residues. Points on this clone: What it binds is not known.

Method: immunoSEQ multiplex PCR; TCRdb's copy keeps in-frame clones and lacks some. The sample carries more than 55,000 clones, about 90% recorded once. The rearrangement joins TRBV2 to TRBJ2-1, with 11 bases identical to TRBD2. The source was PBMCs, collected 26 days after transplant. This sequence was found in a human patient who received an intestinal transplant, so some T cells may come from the graft donor. This chain's CDR3 is CASSLSGRVRNEQFF. The CDR3 DNA is TGTGCCAGCAGCCTTAGCGGGAGGGTTAGAAATGAGCAGTTCTTC.